The 6 T cell receptor beta chains reported below all come from one sample, sequenced in a study of T cell responses to AZD1222 COVID-19 vaccine. The repertoire was sequenced with immunoSEQ multiplex PCR; TCRdb's copy has only in-frame clones and lacks some. The sample yields some 140,000 clones, approximately 90% seen once. The source was peripheral blood, collected on day 0 of AZD1222 vaccination. The receptors were sampled from an adult in good health.

The chain couples TRBV30 to TRBJ2-2, with D unresolved. This CDR3 is built from 15 residues. Germline lookup yields CDR1 GTSNPN and CDR2 SVGIG (reference sequence). V was clipped by 5 bases and J by 3 bases, with 16 bases between them. This chain's CDR3 is CAWFRQEFYTGELFF. The CDR3 nucleotides are TGTGCCTGGTTCAGGCAGGAGTTTTACACCGGGGAGCTGTTTTTT.

This chain connects TRBV7-9 to TRBJ2-7; D unresolved. Looked up from germline, CDR1 is SEHNR and CDR2 is FQNEAQ (reference sequence). The CDR3 runs 12 residues. Trimming cost V 6 bases and J 0 bases, with 6 bases left between them. CDR3 bases: TGTGCCAGCAGTGTAGGCTCCTACGAGCAGTACTTC. It encodes CASSVGSYEQYF. Looking up the rest from reference TRBV7-9 and TRBJ2-7 gives the full variable domain: DTGVSQNPRHKITKRGQNVTFRCDPISEHNRLYWYRQTLGQGPEFLTYFQNEAQLEKSRLLSDRFSAERPKGSFSTLEIQRTEQGDSAMYLCASSVGSYEQYFGPGTRLTVT.

The chain carries TRBV6-1 and TRBJ1-1; weak D call: TRBD1 (6 bases). There are 15 residues in the CDR3. Germline V gives CDR1 MNHNS, CDR2 SASEGT. Trimming took 5 bases from V and 3 from J, leaving 16 bases between them. The CDR3 DNA reads as TGTGCCAGCAGTTCATCCTGGGACACTTACACTGAAGCTTTCTTT. Protein: CASSSSWDTYTEAFF.

CDR3 nucleotides: TGTGCCAGCAGCCCGAGCCGTGGGAATTCACCCCTCCACTTT. Translation: CASSPSRGNSPLHF. This chain uses TRBV9 with TRBJ1-6; D uncertain. Deletions cut 4 bases from V and 7 bases from J, with 12 bases between. The CDR3 totals 14 residues. Per germline, CDR1 SGDLS and CDR2 YYNGEE.

V is TRBV7-9 and J is TRBJ2-7, with unresolved D. V was trimmed by 0 bases and J by 1 base, leaving 4 bases between them. The CDR3 has 13 amino acids. The V gene's germline CDR1 is SEHNR and CDR2 FQNEAQ (reference sequence). The CDR3 nucleotides are TGTGCCAGCAGCTTAGCGGGTTCCTACGAGCAGTACTTC. It yields the protein CASSLAGSYEQYF.

The chain has TRBV28 and TRBJ1-1; possible D gene TRBD1, 5 bases. CDR1 and CDR2 from the germline V gene are MDHEN and SYDVKM. The V gene lost 2 bases and the J gene lost 5 bases, with 15 bases spanning the gap. This CDR3 has 15 amino acids. The CDR3 DNA follows: TGTGCCAGCAGTTTAGCTCCGGGGCCAGGGACTGAAGCTTTCTTT. Encoded protein: CASSLAPGPGTEAFF. Filled out from reference TRBV28 and TRBJ1-1, the complete variable domain reads DVKVTQSSRYLVKRTGEKVFLECVQDMDHENMFWYRQDPGLGLRLIYFSYDVKMKEKGDIPEGYSVSREKKERFSLILESASTNQTSMYLCASSLAPGPGTEAFFGQGTRLTVV.